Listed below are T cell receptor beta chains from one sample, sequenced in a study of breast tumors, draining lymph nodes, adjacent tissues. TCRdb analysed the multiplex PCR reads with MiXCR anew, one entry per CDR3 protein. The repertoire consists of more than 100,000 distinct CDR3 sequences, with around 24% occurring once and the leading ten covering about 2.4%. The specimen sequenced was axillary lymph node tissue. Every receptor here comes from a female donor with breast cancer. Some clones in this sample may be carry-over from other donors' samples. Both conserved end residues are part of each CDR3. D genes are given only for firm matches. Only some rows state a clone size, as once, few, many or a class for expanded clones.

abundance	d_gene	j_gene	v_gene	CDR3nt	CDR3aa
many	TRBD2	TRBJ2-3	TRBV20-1	TGCAGTGCTAGTCCCCTAGCGGGAGCTCGCACAGATACGCAGTATTTT	CSASPLAGARTDTQYF
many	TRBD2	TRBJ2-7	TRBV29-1	TGCAGCGTTCTTCGCACTAGCGAACGCTCCTACGAGCAGTACTTC	CSVLRTSERSYEQYF
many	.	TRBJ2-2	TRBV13	TGTGCCAGCAGCTTAACGGGAGAGGTCGGGGAGCTGTTTTTT	CASSLTGEVGELFF
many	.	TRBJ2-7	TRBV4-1	TGCGCCAGCAGCCCGGTCGGAGTAGCGAGGGAGCAGTACTTC	CASSPVGVAREQYF
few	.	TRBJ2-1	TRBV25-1	TGTGCCAGCAGTGACCCCGAGGGTTACAATGAGCAGTTCTTC	CASSDPEGYNEQFF
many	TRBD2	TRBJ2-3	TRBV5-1	TGCGCCAGCAGCTTGTCGACTAGCGGGAGGGCAGATACGCAGTATTTT	CASSLSTSGRADTQYF
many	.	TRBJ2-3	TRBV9	TGTGCCAGCAGGGGCACAGATACGCAGTATTTT	CASRGTDTQYF
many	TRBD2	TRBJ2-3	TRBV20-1	TGCAGTGCTAGAGATGTTAGCGGGAGAGGAATTGGTAGTACGCAGTATTTT	CSARDVSGRGIGSTQYF
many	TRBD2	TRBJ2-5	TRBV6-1	TGTGCCAGCAGTGACTTAGCGGGAGGGGGAGAGACCCAGTACTTC	CASSDLAGGGETQYF
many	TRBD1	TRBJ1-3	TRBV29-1	TGCAGCGCTCAGCAGGGGGCGGCTGGAAACACCATATATTTT	CSAQQGAAGNTIYF
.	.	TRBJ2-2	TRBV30	TGTGCCTGGAGTTGGATGGCCGGGGAGCTGTTTTTT	CAWSWMAGELFF
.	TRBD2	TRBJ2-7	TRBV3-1	TGTGCCAGCAGCCAAGCTGCGGGGGTAGGGGAGCAGTACTTC	CASSQAAGVGEQYF
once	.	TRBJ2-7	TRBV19	TGTGCCAGTAGTAGGGGGTACGGGCAGTACTTC	CASSRGYGQYF
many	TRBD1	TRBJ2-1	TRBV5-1	TGCGCCAGCAGCTGGGACAGCCCCGCTGAGCAGTTCTTC	CASSWDSPAEQFF
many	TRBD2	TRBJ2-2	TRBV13	TGTGCCAGCAGCTTTCCCAGACTAGCGGGGAACACCGGGGAGCTGTTTTTT	CASSFPRLAGNTGELFF
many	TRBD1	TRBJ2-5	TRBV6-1	TGTGCCAGCAGAGAAGGAGTGACAGGGCAAGAGACCCAGTACTTC	CASREGVTGQETQYF
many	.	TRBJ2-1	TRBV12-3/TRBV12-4	TGTGCCAGCAGTTTAGGATGGACCCGAGGGAATGAGCAGTTCTTC	CASSLGWTRGNEQFF
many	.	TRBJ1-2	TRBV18	TGTGCCAGCTCACCAGACGGCAACTATGGCTACACCTTC	CASSPDGNYGYTF
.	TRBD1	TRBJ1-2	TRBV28	TGTGCCAGCAGTTTAAGGGGAATAGACAGGGCGAAAATGGCCTTC	CASSLRGIDRAKMAF
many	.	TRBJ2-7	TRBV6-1	TGTGCCAGCAACGGGGGTAGGGAGCAGTACTTC	CASNGGREQYF
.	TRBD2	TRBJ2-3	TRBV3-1	TGCGCCAGCAGCATAGACAGCGGGAGAGCAGATACGCAGTATTTT	CASSIDSGRADTQYF
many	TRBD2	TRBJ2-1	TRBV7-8	TGTGCCAGCAGCTCAAGGACTAGCGGGATCTACAATGAGCAGTTCTTC	CASSSRTSGIYNEQFF
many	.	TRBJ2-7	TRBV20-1	TGCAGTGCTAGGGATTTGTCCCTATACGAGCAGTACTTC	CSARDLSLYEQYF
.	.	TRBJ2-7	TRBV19	TGTGCCTGCGGGTCTTCCTACGAGCAGTACTTC	CACGSSYEQYF
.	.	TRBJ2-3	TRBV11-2	TGTGCCAGCAGCTTAAAGGCCCAGCGGTGCACAGATACGCAGTATTTT	CASSLKAQRCTDTQYF
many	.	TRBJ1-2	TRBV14	TGTGCCAGCAGCCAAGATGAGTTTGGGGGCGAGCGTGGCTACACCTTC	CASSQDEFGGERGYTF
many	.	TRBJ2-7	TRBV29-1	TGCAGCGTCACCCTGGGCAGCTCCTACGAGCAGTACTTC	CSVTLGSSYEQYF
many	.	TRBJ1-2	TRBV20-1	TGCAGTGCCAAAACAGACCCCTATGGCTACACCTTC	CSAKTDPYGYTF
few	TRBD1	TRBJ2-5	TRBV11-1	TGTGCCAGCAGTATCGACAGGGGGCGTCAAGAGACCCAGTACTTC	CASSIDRGRQETQYF
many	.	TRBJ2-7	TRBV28	TGTGCCAGCACCGGGGACAATCGCTACGAGCAGTACTTC	CASTGDNRYEQYF
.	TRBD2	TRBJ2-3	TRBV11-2	TGTGCCAGCAGCTCCCGGACTAGCGCCCGCACAGATACGCAGTATTTT	CASSSRTSARTDTQYF
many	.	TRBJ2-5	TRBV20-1	TGCAGTGCTAGAGAGTGGGACGGCCAAGAGACCCAGTACTTC	CSAREWDGQETQYF
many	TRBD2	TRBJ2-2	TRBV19	TGTGCCAGTAGTACCTCCCGGACTAGCGGTCGGACCGGGGAGCTGTTTTTT	CASSTSRTSGRTGELFF
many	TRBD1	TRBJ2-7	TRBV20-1	TGCAGTGCTAGGGGGACAGGGATCTCCTACGAGCAGTACTTC	CSARGTGISYEQYF
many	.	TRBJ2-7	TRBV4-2	TGTGCCAGCAGCCAAGCGAACAGCCCGCCGTACTTC	CASSQANSPPYF
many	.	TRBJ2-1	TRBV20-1	TGCAGTGCCCGCGACTCCAGCTCCTACAATGAGCAGTTCTTC	CSARDSSSYNEQFF
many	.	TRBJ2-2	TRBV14	TGTGCCAGCAGCCAAGTAAGGGTAGACACCGGGGAGCTGTTTTTT	CASSQVRVDTGELFF
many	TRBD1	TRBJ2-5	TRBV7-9	TGTGCCAGCAGCGGAACAGGGGGCGGGCGAGAGACCCAGTACTTC	CASSGTGGGRETQYF
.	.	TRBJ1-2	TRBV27	TGTGCCAGCAGTTCGGTTCTGAGCTATGGCTACACCTTC	CASSSVLSYGYTF
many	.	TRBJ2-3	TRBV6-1	TGTGCCAGCAGTGACAGGGGGGCAGATACGCAGTATTTT	CASSDRGADTQYF
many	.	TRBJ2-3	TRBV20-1	TGCAGTGGGTCCAGGACCCGCACAGATACGCAGTATTTT	CSGSRTRTDTQYF
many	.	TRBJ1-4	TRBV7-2	TGTGCCAGCAGCTTATCTTTTCTGGGTGAAAAACTGTTTTTT	CASSLSFLGEKLFF
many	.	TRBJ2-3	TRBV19	TGTGCCAGCGGGGGTAGCTGGACAGATACGCAGTATTTT	CASGGSWTDTQYF
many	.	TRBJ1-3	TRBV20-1	TGCAGTGCCACGCAGGGGACTGGAAACACCATATATTTT	CSATQGTGNTIYF
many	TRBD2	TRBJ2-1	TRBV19	TGTGCCAGTATGAAGACTAGCGGGAGTTATAGTGAGCAGTTCTTC	CASMKTSGSYSEQFF
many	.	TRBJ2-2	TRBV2	TGTGCCAGCAGTCGAACCGGGACAAGGGCCGGGGAGCTGTTTTTT	CASSRTGTRAGELFF
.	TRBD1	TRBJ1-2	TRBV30	TGTGCCTGGAAAGGGACAGGGGAGAATGGCTACACCTTC	CAWKGTGENGYTF
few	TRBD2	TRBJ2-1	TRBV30	TGTGCCTGGACCCCTGCTAGCGGGATTTACAATGAGCAGTTCTTC	CAWTPASGIYNEQFF
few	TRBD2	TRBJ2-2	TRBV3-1	TGTGCCAGCAGCCACAGGACTAGCGGGAACACCGGGGAGCTGTTTTTT	CASSHRTSGNTGELFF
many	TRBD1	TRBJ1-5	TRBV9	TGTGCCAGCAACCCCACAGGGGGCTGGACCGAGCCCCAGCATTTT	CASNPTGGWTEPQHF
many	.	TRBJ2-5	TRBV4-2	TGTGCCAGCAGCCAAGGGGCGAGAGAGACCCAGTACTTC	CASSQGARETQYF
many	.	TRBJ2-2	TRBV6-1	TGTGCCAGCAGTGACCCTCTCGGACTATCAGGTTCCGGGGAGCTGTTTTTT	CASSDPLGLSGSGELFF
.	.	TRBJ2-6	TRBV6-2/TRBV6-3	TGTGCCAGCAGTTACTCGAAAGGGACTGGGGCCAACGTCCTGACTTTC	CASSYSKGTGANVLTF
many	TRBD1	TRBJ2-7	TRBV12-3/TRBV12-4	TGTGCCAGCAGTTTACTCCGAGGGGGCGTCTCCTACGAGCAGTACTTC	CASSLLRGGVSYEQYF
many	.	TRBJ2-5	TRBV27	TGTGCCAGCACCTTCTGGGAAGAGACCCAGTACTTC	CASTFWEETQYF
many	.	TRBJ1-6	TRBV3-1	TGTGCCAGCAGCCAAGGGCAGGATTATAATTCACCCCTCCACTTT	CASSQGQDYNSPLHF
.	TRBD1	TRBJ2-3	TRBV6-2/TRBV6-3	TGTGCCAGCGTTCCGGGACAGGGACTTCTCGGTACGCAGTATTTT	CASVPGQGLLGTQYF
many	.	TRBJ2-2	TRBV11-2	TGTGCCAGCAGCTTAGTCGGTAGGCTAGCGACGAACACCGGGGAGCTGTTTTTT	CASSLVGRLATNTGELFF
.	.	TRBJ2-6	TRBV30	TGTGCCTGGAGAGGGGGCTCTGGGGCCAACGTCCTGACTTTC	CAWRGGSGANVLTF